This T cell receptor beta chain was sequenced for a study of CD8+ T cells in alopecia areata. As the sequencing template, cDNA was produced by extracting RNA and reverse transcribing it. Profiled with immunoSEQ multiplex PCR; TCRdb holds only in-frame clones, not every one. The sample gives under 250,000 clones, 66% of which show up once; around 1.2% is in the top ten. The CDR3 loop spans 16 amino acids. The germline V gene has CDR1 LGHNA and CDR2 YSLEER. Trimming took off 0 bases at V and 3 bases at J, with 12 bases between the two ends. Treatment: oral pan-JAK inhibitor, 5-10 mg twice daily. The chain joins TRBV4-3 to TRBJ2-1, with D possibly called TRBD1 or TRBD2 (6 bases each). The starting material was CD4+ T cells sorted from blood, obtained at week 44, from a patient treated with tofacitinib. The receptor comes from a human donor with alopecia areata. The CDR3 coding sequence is TGCGCCAGCAGCCAAGAGGGGCGGGGACACTACAATGAGCAGTTCTTC. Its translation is CASSQEGRGHYNEQFF.